This T cell receptor (beta chain) was captured in a study of blood T cells in healthy people across ages. Study findings and constraints: CMV infection status of these donors was not known.

The CDR3 spans 12 residues. Germline CDR1 and CDR2: SGHAT and FQNNGV. Deletions cut 4 bases from V and 12 bases from J, with 13 bases between. Using a J-beta primer mix together with a sample-barcoded 5' primer, a second PCR was run for about 7 to 12 cycles. TCRdb re-called the 5' RACE reads through MiXCR, storing one row per CDR3 protein. Counted here are about 1.6 million distinct CDR3 sequences, about 31% occurring once; the ten biggest clones make up 11%. Concerning this clonotype: Its antigen is not known.

The V and J genes are TRBV11-2 and TRBJ2-1; D unclear. The TCR sequence derives from a woman aged 30 to 39 in good health. Sequences were obtained from blood. This chain's CDR3 is CASSSIAWGQFF. CDR3 nucleotides: TGTGCCAGCAGCTCGATAGCTTGGGGGCAGTTCTTC. Together with reference TRBV11-2 and TRBJ2-1, the CDR3 gives the full variable domain: EAGVAQSPRYKIIEKRQSVAFWCNPISGHATLYWYQQILGQGPKLLIQFQNNGVVDDSQLPKDRFSAERLKGVDSTLKIQPAKLEDSAVYLCASSSIAWGQFFGPGTRLTVL.